This T cell receptor beta chain was captured in a study of blood T cell repertoires in COVID-19. Study-level information: Acute and convalescent COVID-19 specimens originated in the United States, Italy and Spain.

V dropped 2 bases and J dropped 6 bases, with 8 bases sitting between them. Looked up from germline, CDR1 is ENHRY and CDR2 is SYGVKD. The CDR3 sequence is 13 residues long. Per the authors' pipeline: Amplified reference gene primers provided the basis for estimating nucleated cell counts. The assay was immunoSEQ multiplex PCR, and TCRdb's table has in-frame clones only and misses some. That table furnishes V, J and clone size, whereas the DNA furnished D and trimming. The sample carries 88,000 or so clones, 85% recorded once. This receptor was taken from a man in his sixties with acute or convalescent COVID-19. Sequencing used peripheral blood. The J gene is TRBJ1-3, the V gene TRBV10-3; D is undetermined. CDR3 sequence (DNA): TGTGCCATCAGTGAGGGGCAGCCAAACACCATATATTTT. As protein: CAISEGQPNTIYF.